This is a list of T cell receptor beta chains from one sample in a study of regulatory T cells in long-lasting Graves disease. In TCRdb, the multiplex PCR reads were re-called with MiXCR into one record per CDR3 protein. This repertoire shows roughly 610,000 distinct CDR3 sequences, roughly 15% found once; its top ten account for about 20%. These data also featured in a second study, about T cells in Graves' hyperthyroidism and ophthalmopathy.

The sequenced sample was peripheral blood mononuclear cells (PBMCs), obtained at new diagnosis, from a patient treated with antithyroid drugs. These receptors were taken from a young woman with Graves disease. The CDR3 runs from the conserved cysteine through the conserved F or W. Fields, in order: D gene, clone size, J gene, CDR3 length, V gene, CDR3 DNA, CDR3 protein. The D gene is left open where the match is weak. Not every row has a clone size; where given, it reads once, few, many or a size class.

D: TRBD2
size: many
J: TRBJ2-7
length: 16
V: TRBV6-1
DNA: TGTGCCAGCAGTGGAGTGGGACTAGCGCCTTCCTACGAGCAGTACTTC
CDR3: CASSGVGLAPSYEQYF

D: TRBD1
size: -
J: TRBJ1-1
length: 14
V: TRBV7-9
DNA: TGTGCCAGCAGGCCAGACAGGGATTACACTGAAGCTTTCTTT
CDR3: CASRPDRDYTEAFF

D: -
size: few
J: TRBJ2-7
length: 12
V: TRBV18
DNA: TGTGCCAGCTCACCTGCCCGGAACGAGCAGTACTTC
CDR3: CASSPARNEQYF

D: TRBD2
size: many
J: TRBJ2-7
length: 15
V: TRBV20-1
DNA: TGCAGTGCCCTTCCGGGACTAGCGGATTTCTCCGAGCAGTACTTC
CDR3: CSALPGLADFSEQYF

D: -
size: -
J: TRBJ2-3
length: 12
V: TRBV30
DNA: TGTGCCTGGAGTGAGGGAGGCGATACGCAGTATTTT
CDR3: CAWSEGGDTQYF

D: -
size: many
J: TRBJ1-1
length: 13
V: TRBV3-1
DNA: TGTGCCAGCAGCCAAGTCAGTGGTAATGAAGCTTTCTTT
CDR3: CASSQVSGNEAFF

D: -
size: many
J: TRBJ1-5
length: 13
V: TRBV12-3/TRBV12-4
DNA: TGTGCCAGCAGTTTCGAGCGGAGTCAGCCCCAGCATTTT
CDR3: CASSFERSQPQHF

D: -
size: many
J: TRBJ1-5
length: 12
V: TRBV3-1
DNA: TGTGCCAGCAGCCGTGCGAATCAGCCCCAGCATTTT
CDR3: CASSRANQPQHF

D: TRBD1
size: many
J: TRBJ2-7
length: 16
V: TRBV12-3/TRBV12-4
DNA: TGTGCCAGCAGTTTAAAGTTTGGACAGGGATTCAACGAGCAGTACTTC
CDR3: CASSLKFGQGFNEQYF

D: TRBD1
size: many
J: TRBJ1-5
length: 14
V: TRBV6-5
DNA: TGTGCCAGCAGTTCTTACAGGGGTAGGCAGCCCCAGCATTTT
CDR3: CASSSYRGRQPQHF

D: -
size: -
J: TRBJ2-5
length: 15
V: TRBV15
DNA: TGTGCCACCAGCAAAGACAACGCACGCCAAGAGACCCAGTACTTC
CDR3: CATSKDNARQETQYF

D: -
size: -
J: TRBJ1-1
length: 18
V: TRBV6-9
DNA: TGTGCCAGCAGTTACCTGGGACACCGGGCCTTCATGGGAACTGAAGCTTTCTTT
CDR3: CASSYLGHRAFMGTEAFF

D: TRBD1
size: few
J: TRBJ1-6
length: 18
V: TRBV30
DNA: TGTGCCTGGAGCGTCCCGGGACAGGGGCCGCGCAATAGTTCACCCCTCCACTTT
CDR3: CAWSVPGQGPRNSSPLHF

D: -
size: many
J: TRBJ1-5
length: 15
V: TRBV28
DNA: TGTGCCAGCAGTTCCCGCAGAGGTCTCAATCAGCCCCAGCATTTT
CDR3: CASSSRRGLNQPQHF

D: TRBD2
size: -
J: TRBJ2-1
length: 17
V: TRBV9
DNA: TGTGCCAGCAGCGAGGGGACTAGCGGAAGCTCCTACAATGAGCAGTTCTTC
CDR3: CASSEGTSGSSYNEQFF

D: TRBD2
size: few
J: TRBJ2-7
length: 14
V: TRBV29-1
DNA: TGCAGCGTTGGTGCTGCTAGCGGGCGCTACGAGCAGTACTTC
CDR3: CSVGAASGRYEQYF

D: -
size: -
J: TRBJ2-2
length: 15
V: TRBV24-1
DNA: TGTGCCACCACCACCACTTCTACGAACACCGGGGAGCTGTTTTTT
CDR3: CATTTTSTNTGELFF

D: -
size: -
J: TRBJ2-7
length: 15
V: TRBV9
DNA: TGTGCCAGCAGCGTAGGCGGAGGGGACACCTACGAGCAGTACTTC
CDR3: CASSVGGGDTYEQYF

D: TRBD2
size: few
J: TRBJ2-4
length: 16
V: TRBV10-3
DNA: TGTGCCATCAGTGAGTCGGCGGGGGTAGCCAAAAACATTCAGTACTTC
CDR3: CAISESAGVAKNIQYF

D: TRBD2
size: -
J: TRBJ2-1
length: 15
V: TRBV24-1
DNA: TGTGCCACCAGTGATCTGGGAGCGGGAGAGGATGAGCAGTCCTTC
CDR3: CATSDLGAGEDEQSF

D: TRBD1
size: many
J: TRBJ2-1
length: 14
V: TRBV12-3/TRBV12-4
DNA: TGTGCCAGCAGTCGAGACAGGGGTCCCGATGAGCAGTTCTTC
CDR3: CASSRDRGPDEQFF

D: -
size: -
J: TRBJ2-3
length: 14
V: TRBV7-3
DNA: TGTGCCAGCAGCTTGGGCGAGTACACAGATACGCAGTATTTT
CDR3: CASSLGEYTDTQYF